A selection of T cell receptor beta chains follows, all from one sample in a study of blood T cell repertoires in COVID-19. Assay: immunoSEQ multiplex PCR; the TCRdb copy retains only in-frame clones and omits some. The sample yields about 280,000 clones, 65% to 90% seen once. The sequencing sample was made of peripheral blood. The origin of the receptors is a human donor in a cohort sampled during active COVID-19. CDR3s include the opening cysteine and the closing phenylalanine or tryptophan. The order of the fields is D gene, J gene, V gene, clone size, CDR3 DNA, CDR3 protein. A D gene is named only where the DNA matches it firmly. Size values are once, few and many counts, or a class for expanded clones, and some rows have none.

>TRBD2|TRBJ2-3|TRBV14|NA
TGTGCCAGCAGCCATGGGACTAGAAGCACAGATACGCAGTATTTT
CASSHGTRSTDTQYF
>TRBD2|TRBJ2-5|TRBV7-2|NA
TGTGCCAGCAGCTTAAGGCTTCTAGCGGGCGGAAAGGTAGAGACCCAGTACTTC
CASSLRLLAGGKVETQYF
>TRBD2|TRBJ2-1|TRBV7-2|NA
TGTGCCAGCACCGGGGGACTAGCGGGAGTAGGAGAGCAGTTCTTC
CASTGGLAGVGEQFF
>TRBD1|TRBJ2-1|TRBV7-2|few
TGTGCCAGCAGCTTAGGACAGGGCAGCAATGAGCAGTTCTTC
CASSLGQGSNEQFF
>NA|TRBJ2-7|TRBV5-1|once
TGCGCCAGTACTCAGGGCTCCCTGTCCTACGAGCAGTACTTC
CASTQGSLSYEQYF
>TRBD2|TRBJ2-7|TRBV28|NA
TGTGCCAGCTTCCCCCGGCTAGCGGGTCTTTCCTACGAGCAGTACTTC
CASFPRLAGLSYEQYF
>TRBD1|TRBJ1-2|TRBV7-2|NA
TGTGCCAGCAGTTGGCGTCCGGGACAGGGGGGCGGCTACACCTTC
CASSWRPGQGGGYTF
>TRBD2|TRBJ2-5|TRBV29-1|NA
TGCAGCGTTAGACTAGCGGGAGAGGGGGCCCTCCAAAGGACCCAGTACTTC
CSVRLAGEGALQRTQYF
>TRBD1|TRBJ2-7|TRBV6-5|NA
TGTGCCAGCAGTTACACAGGGGGCGAGCAGTACTTC
CASSYTGGEQYF
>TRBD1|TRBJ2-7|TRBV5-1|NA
TGCGCCAGCAGCTTGGGACAGGGGGCCTACGAGCAGTACTTC
CASSLGQGAYEQYF
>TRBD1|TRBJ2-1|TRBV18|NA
TGTGCCAGCTCACGGGACAGGGGCTCCTACAATGAGCAGTTCTTC
CASSRDRGSYNEQFF
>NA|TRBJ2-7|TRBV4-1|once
TGCGCCAGCAGCCAAGAGGACTTGGGGTCCTACGAGCAGTACTTC
CASSQEDLGSYEQYF
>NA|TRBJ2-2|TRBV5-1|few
TGCGCCAGCAGCTTGGCAGGGGAGCTGTTTTTT
CASSLAGELFF
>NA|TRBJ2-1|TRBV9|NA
TGTGCCAGCAGCGTAGGATACGGCGAGGGCAATGAGCAGTTCTTC
CASSVGYGEGNEQFF
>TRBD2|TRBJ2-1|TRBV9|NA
TGTGCCAGCAGCACACGGGAGGGTGGGTACAATGAGCAGTTCTTC
CASSTREGGYNEQFF
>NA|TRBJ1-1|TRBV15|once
TGTGCCACCAGCGAGGGGGAGAGAGCCACTGAAGCTTTCTTT
CATSEGERATEAFF
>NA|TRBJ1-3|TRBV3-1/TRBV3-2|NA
TGTGCCAGCAGCTCCTTCGACAGGTCGTCGGGAAACACCATATATTTT
CASSSFDRSSGNTIYF
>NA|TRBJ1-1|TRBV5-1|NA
TGCGCCAGCTTTGACAGCCTGAACACTGAAGCTTTCTTT
CASFDSLNTEAFF
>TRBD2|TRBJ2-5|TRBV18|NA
TGTGCCAGCTCACCTCTAGCGGGAGAGACCCAGTACTTC
CASSPLAGETQYF
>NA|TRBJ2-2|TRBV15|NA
TGTGCCACCAGCAGAGAAAAAATGAGCACCGGGGAGCTGTTTTTT
CATSREKMSTGELFF
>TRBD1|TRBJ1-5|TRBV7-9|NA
TGTGCCAGCAGCCAGAAACCCGGGACAGGACAGCATTTT
CASSQKPGTGQHF
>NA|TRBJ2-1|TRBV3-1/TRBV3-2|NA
TGTGCCAGCAGCCAAGGGGACTTGAACTACAATGAGCAGTTCTTC
CASSQGDLNYNEQFF
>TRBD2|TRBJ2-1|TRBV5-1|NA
TGCGCCAGCAGCACCGAGCCTAGCGGGAATGATAATGAGCAGTTCTTC
CASSTEPSGNDNEQFF